The 27 T cell receptor beta chains below all came from one sample that was sequenced in a study of blood T cells in healthy people across ages. A second PCR of 7 to 11 cycles used a sample-barcoded 5' primer and a J-beta primer mix. From the 5' RACE reads, TCRdb called clonotypes with MiXCR, one entry per CDR3 protein. The data hold about 1.8 million distinct CDR3 sequences, with just under 50% observed a single time. Sequenced input: blood. The receptor source for this set is a middle-aged woman in good health.

CDR3 DNA: TGTGCCAGCAGTGATTGGACCCAACAAGAGACCCAGTACTTC. Translating it yields CASSDWTQQETQYF. The chain carries TRBV2 and TRBJ2-5, with D uncertain. V dropped 3 bases and J dropped 2 bases, with 10 bases sitting between them. The CDR3 spans 14 residues. Germline V lookup: CDR1 SNHLY, CDR2 FYNNEI. Using reference TRBV2 and TRBJ2-5 for the parts outside the CDR3, the full variable domain is EPEVTQTPSHQVTQMGQEVILRCVPISNHLYFYWYRQILGQKVEFLVSFYNNEISEKSEIFDDQFSVERPDGSNFTLKIRSTKLEDSAMYFCASSDWTQQETQYFGPGTRLLVL.

This sequence joins TRBV11-2 and TRBJ2-3, with 13 bases that match TRBD2. V gave up 1 base and J gave up 4 bases; unmatched junction bases: 8. CDR3 size: 18 residues. From germline, CDR1 is SGHAT and CDR2 FQNNGV. The CDR3, as DNA: TGTGCCAGCAGCTTAGTCCCGGGACTAGCGGGGAGGGCAGATACGCAGTATTTT. Its translation: CASSLVPGLAGRADTQYF.

Note on this clonotype: The junction differs from germline at one of its ends, possibly a read error. The chain joins TRBV13 to TRBJ2-7; TRBD1 might be the D (5 bases). This CDR3 spans 12 amino acids. Germline CDR1 PRHDT, CDR2 FYEKMQ (reference sequence). The chain's CDR3 is CACSLDSYEQYF. As DNA, the CDR3 is TGTGCCTGCAGCTTAGACAGCTACGAGCAGTACTTC.

This clonotype was detected a few times. The rearrangement links TRBV7-2 to TRBJ2-1; 7 bases agree with TRBD1. CDR1 is SGHTA and CDR2 is FQGNSA in the germline V gene. The CDR3 length is 13 residues. V was pared by 5 bases and J by 8 bases, with 6 bases of the junction left unmatched. CDR3 bases: TGTGCCAGCAGCCCAAACAGGGGAGATGAGCAGTTCTTC. It is translated as CASSPNRGDEQFF.

The chain is built from TRBV3-1 and TRBJ2-4; either TRBD1 or TRBD2 may supply D (5 bases each). V was clipped by 0 bases and J by 11 bases, with 14 bases between them. Germline values: CDR1 LGHDT, CDR2 YNNKEL (reference sequence). The CDR3 spans 14 residues. Written as DNA, the CDR3 is TGTGCCAGCAGCCAAGAGGGGGTGGGATTTCTTCAGTACTTC. Its protein is CASSQEGVGFLQYF.

V gene TRBV29-1 combines with J gene TRBJ1-2; 7 bases align to TRBD1. Germline CDR1 reads SQVTM; CDR2 reads ANQGSEA. With 2 bases clipped from V and 10 bases from J, the junction kept 7 bases outside the gene matches. There are 12 residues in the CDR3. The CDR3 spells CSVERGQGSYTF. The CDR3 DNA reads TGCAGCGTTGAAAGGGGGCAGGGATCCTACACCTTC.

This chain links TRBV29-1 with TRBJ2-3, with 7 positions matching TRBD1. V shed 4 bases and J 2 bases; nucleotides not matched to a gene: 6. Looked up from germline, CDR1 is SQVTM and CDR2 is ANQGSEA. This CDR3 contains 14 residues. The CDR3 coding sequence is TGCAGCGTTGCTCAGGGGGTTACCACAGATACGCAGTATTTT. Its protein product is CSVAQGVTTDTQYF.

This clonotype turned up a few times. The chain couples TRBV20-1 to TRBJ2-3, with a possible D match to TRBD1 (5 bases). CDR1 and CDR2 (germline): DFQATT, SNEGSKA (reference sequence). V lost 3 bases to trimming and J lost 2 bases, with 9 bases between them. The CDR3 sequence is 13 residues long. In DNA, the CDR3 is TGCAGTGCTAGGAAGACAGTCACAGATACGCAGTATTTT. It translates to CSARKTVTDTQYF.

The V and J genes are TRBV6-2 or TRBV6-3 and TRBJ1-5, with D perhaps matching TRBD1 (5 bases). The CDR3 consists of 16 residues. In germline, CDR1 is MNHEY, CDR2 SVGEGT. V was clipped by 4 bases and J by 0 bases, with 13 bases between them. The CDR3 bases are TGTGCCAGCAGTTTAGGGGCACTGGGTAGCAATCAGCCCCAGCATTTT. It codes for CASSLGALGSNQPQHF.

The CDR3 bases are TGCAGTGCTAGGGCAGGGGGGGGCGGCGGAAATCAGCCCCAGCATTTT. Protein product: CSARAGGGGGNQPQHF. The chain joins TRBV20-1 to TRBJ1-5, with TRBD1 matching over 7 bases. The V segment lost 3 bases and the J segment 4 bases; nucleotides outside the gene matches: 12. CDR1 and CDR2 from the germline V gene are DFQATT and SNEGSKA (reference sequence). The CDR3 spans 16 residues.

The rearrangement joins TRBV6-5 to TRBJ1-1, with a possible D match to TRBD1 (6 bases). Trimming stripped 4 bases from V and 0 bases from J, with 15 bases between. The CDR3 runs to 16 residues. CDR1 is MNHEY and CDR2 is SVGAGI in the germline V gene. CDR3 DNA: TGTGCCAGCAGTTCGGACAGAATCACAATGAACACTGAAGCTTTCTTT. It is translated as CASSSDRITMNTEAFF.

This clonotype was counted a few times. V is TRBV5-1 and J is TRBJ2-6; D not resolved. The CDR3 contains 15 residues. Trimming left V 5 bases short and J 1 base short, with 10 bases between. Germline-derived CDR1 and CDR2 are SGHRS and YFSETQ. The chain's CDR3 is CASSRAESGANVLTF. The CDR3 region has the DNA TGCGCCAGCAGTCGTGCGGAATCTGGGGCCAACGTCCTGACTTTC.

The chain is built from TRBV7-9 and TRBJ1-5; D gene unclear. The V gene lost 4 bases and the J gene lost 5 bases, with 12 bases spanning the gap. Germline CDR1 reads SEHNR; CDR2 reads FQNEAQ (reference sequence). The CDR3 is 14 amino acids. The CDR3 sequence is CASSSAWGDQPQHF. The CDR3, as DNA: TGTGCCAGCAGCTCTGCGTGGGGTGATCAGCCCCAGCATTTT.

The sample holds a few counts of this clonotype. The chain couples TRBV4-2 to TRBJ2-7; 7 bases agree with TRBD2. Germline CDR1 is LGHNA and CDR2 is YNFKEQ. The junction had 15 bases not matched to a gene; V was cut back by 0 bases and J by 7 bases. The CDR3 runs 17 residues. The CDR3 loop is CASSQDLRGVSYNEQYF. Written as DNA, the CDR3 is TGTGCCAGCAGCCAAGATTTACGGGGGGTCTCCTACAATGAGCAGTACTTC.

This clonotype was detected only a few times. The chain links TRBV20-1 to TRBJ2-5, with 7 bases fitting TRBD2. CDR3 length: 14 amino acids. Germline values: CDR1 DFQATT, CDR2 SNEGSKA (reference sequence). Losses at the gene ends were 8 bases for V and 5 bases for J; bases not matched to a gene: 14. The DNA of the CDR3 is TGCAGTACGGGAAGCGGGGAGTTCGGGGAGACCCAGTACTTC. Translating it yields CSTGSGEFGETQYF.

This chain joins TRBV7-2 and TRBJ1-2, with D perhaps matching TRBD1 (6 bases). V shed 4 bases and J shed 3 bases, with 12 bases lying between them. The CDR3 is 14 amino acids. The germline V gene has CDR1 SGHTA and CDR2 FQGNSA. Written as DNA, the CDR3 is TGTGCCAGCAGCTCAAACAGGGTGGACTATGGCTACACCTTC. Amino acids: CASSSNRVDYGYTF.

This sequence joins TRBV20-1 and TRBJ2-5, with TRBD2 identical over 10 bases. With 5 bases clipped from V and 0 bases from J, the junction kept 3 bases outside the gene matches. Germline V gives CDR1 DFQATT, CDR2 SNEGSKA (reference sequence). The CDR3 spans 14 residues. The CDR3 loop reads CSALGTSDQETQYF. Here the CDR3 DNA reads TGCAGTGCTCTGGGGACTAGCGACCAAGAGACCCAGTACTTC.

The CDR3 sequence is CSVERGTDGYTF. For the CDR3, the DNA is TGCAGCGTTGAGCGGGGGACAGATGGCTACACCTTC. The rearrangement joins TRBV29-1 to TRBJ1-2; TRBD1 aligns across 7 bases. There are 12 residues in the CDR3. CDR1 is SQVTM, CDR2 ANQGSEA, per germline. Trimming removed 3 bases from V and 6 bases from J; junction bases left unmatched: 4.

The chain has TRBV7-9 and TRBJ1-6; D remains unclear. The CDR3 is made up of 15 amino acids. Germline V gene sequence: CDR1 SEHNR, CDR2 FQNEAQ (reference sequence). Trimming stripped 1 base from V and 6 bases from J, with 10 bases between. The CDR3 sequence: CASSLEELLNSPLHF. The CDR3 DNA is TGTGCCAGCAGCTTAGAGGAGTTACTTAATTCACCCCTCCACTTT.

V gene TRBV27 combines with J gene TRBJ2-1, with 11 bases lining up with TRBD2. The CDR3 runs to 16 residues. V lost 0 bases and J lost 6; bases outside the gene matches: 4. Germline V gives CDR1 MNHEY, CDR2 SMNVEV (reference sequence). The CDR3 DNA reads as TGTGCCAGCAGTTTATCGACTAGCGGGGCCATCAATGAGCAGTTCTTC. Its protein is CASSLSTSGAINEQFF.

V gene TRBV20-1 combines with J gene TRBJ2-1; D might be TRBD1 or TRBD2, each matching 5 bases. The CDR3 is 14 residues long. V was shortened by 6 bases and J by 4 bases, with 16 bases between the two germline ends. Germline CDR1 and CDR2: DFQATT and SNEGSKA (reference sequence). This CDR3 is CSAPGTPNYNEQFF. DNA of the CDR3: TGCAGTGCCCCCGGGACCCCGAATTACAATGAGCAGTTCTTC.

This clonotype occurred once. V gene TRBV20-1 combines with J gene TRBJ1-2, with D unresolved. The CDR3 consists of 15 residues. Trimming removed 5 bases from V and 5 bases from J, with 21 bases in between. CDR1 and CDR2 from the germline V gene are DFQATT and SNEGSKA (reference sequence). CDR3 nucleotides: TGCAGTGCTCCACGCGGGGTCGAAGGCCTATATGGCTACACCTTC. The encoded protein is CSAPRGVEGLYGYTF.

The chain joins TRBV14 to TRBJ2-3, with unresolved D. The germline V and J ends were trimmed by 0 bases and 2 bases, with 9 bases remaining between them. Germline assignment: CDR1 SGHDN and CDR2 FVKESK. This CDR3 spans 15 amino acids. In DNA form, the CDR3 reads TGTGCCAGCAGCCAAGATTTTTATGACACAGATACGCAGTATTTT. Translating gives CASSQDFYDTDTQYF.

The V call is TRBV6-5, the J call TRBJ1-2; D possibly corresponds to TRBD1 (6 bases). Trimming shortened V by 5 bases and J by 4 bases, and 14 bases separated the two germline ends. Germline assignment: CDR1 MNHEY and CDR2 SVGAGI. The CDR3 is made up of 14 amino acids. CDR3 nucleotide sequence: TGTGCCAGCAGTCCTATCCAGGGGAGCTATGGCTACACCTTC. Protein product: CASSPIQGSYGYTF.

The chain joins TRBV20-1 to TRBJ1-5, with TRBD1 as a possible D gene (6 bases). This CDR3 contains 13 residues. CDR1 DFQATT and CDR2 SNEGSKA come from the germline V gene (reference sequence). V shed 3 bases and J shed 4 bases, with 10 bases lying between them. The CDR3 region is CSARRDINQPQHF. The CDR3 DNA follows: TGCAGTGCTAGGCGGGACATAAATCAGCCCCAGCATTTT.

V gene TRBV24-1 combines with J gene TRBJ1-2; D not certain. The CDR3 is made up of 15 amino acids. The V end lost 2 bases, the J end lost 4 bases, and 13 bases lay between the germline ends. The germline V gene encodes CDR1 KGHDR and CDR2 SFDVKD. This CDR3 is CATSDSDTLLYGYTF. CDR3 bases: TGTGCCACCAGTGATTCCGACACACTCCTCTATGGCTACACCTTC.

The J gene is TRBJ2-7, the V gene TRBV15; 7 nucleotides line up with TRBD1. The CDR3 loop spans 13 amino acids. J lost 4 bases, V lost 3 bases, and 3 bases had no gene match. The germline gives CDR1 LNHNV, CDR2 YYDKDF (reference sequence). As DNA, the CDR3 is TGTGCCACCAGCAGGGGACAGCTTTACGAGCAGTACTTC. It encodes CATSRGQLYEQYF. The full variable domain, with the rest looked up from reference TRBV15 and TRBJ2-7, is DAMVIQNPRYQVTQFGKPVTLSCSQTLNHNVMYWYQQKSSQAPKLLFHYYDKDFNNEADTPDNFQSRRPNTSFCFLDIRSPGLGDTAMYLCATSRGQLYEQYFGPGTRLTVT.